This T cell receptor (beta chain) came from a study of kidney transplant recipient with SARS-CoV-2 infection (dated by TCRdb to the early 2020s). CDR1 MGHDK and CDR2 SYGVNS were looked up in the germline V gene. From the cysteine through the phenylalanine, the CDR3 covers 16 amino acids. Only CDR3 DNA remains: 48 bases, in frame from the first base. Clipping removes 4 bases from V and 8 bases from J, with 10 as the unmatched junction base count. Sequencing instrument: Illumina MiSeq. Profiling of the peripheral T cell repertoire was carried out for human TCRbeta genes. As for the authors' bioinformatics: To account for variability over time, differences in clonotype abundance were tested using beta-binomial modelling. Expanded clonotypes were checked against the ImmuneCODE reference database of SARS-CoV-2-associated TCRs and mapped to regions of the viral genome. Further repertoire analyses covered TRBV gene usage, CDR3 length, CDR3 amino acid overlap between time points, clonotype abundance distributions and Jaccard similarity. Using fastp trimming at Q25 and MiXCR clonotype assembly, TCRdb reanalyzed the public sequencing data and kept in-frame beta chains. CDR3 protein sequences are deduplicated, and each keeps its most common genes and DNA. The authors' filters were not applied to this entry. The sample yields about 250,000 distinct CDR3 sequences; around 30% were counted once. The ten largest clonotypes hold roughly 7% of the sample.

This clonotype has more than one count but fewer than ten. Its cognate antigen has yet to be identified. No base quality information exists; no much larger clone differs at one position. The time point label, read with the paper, signifies: pre-pandemic baseline sample and day 111 after first positive SARS-CoV-2 test. The sequence joins TRBV25-1 to TRBJ2-1; 11 bases in between match TRBD1. The TCR sequence derives from a male patient in his 30s who had COVID-19 and was a kidney transplant recipient. After a transplant, the graft donor may have provided part of the T cells. The source material was a blood sample, sampled at baseline and on day 111 from a kidney transplant recipient. The CDR3 protein: CASSATPGQGADEQFF. The DNA is TGTGCCAGCAGTGCTACCCCCGGACAGGGGGCTGATGAGCAGTTCTTC.